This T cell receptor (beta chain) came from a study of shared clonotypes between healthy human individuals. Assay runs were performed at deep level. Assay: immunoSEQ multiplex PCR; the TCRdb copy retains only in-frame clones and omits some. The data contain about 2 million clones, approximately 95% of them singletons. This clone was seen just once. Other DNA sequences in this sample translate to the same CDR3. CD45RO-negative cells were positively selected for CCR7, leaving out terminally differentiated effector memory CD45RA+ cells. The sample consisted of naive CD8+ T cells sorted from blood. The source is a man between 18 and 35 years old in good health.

CDR3 in amino acids: CASSIGSGGSYEQYF. The DNA for the CDR3 is TGTGCCAGTAGTATCGGTAGCGGAGGATCCTACGAGCAGTACTTC. V gene TRBV19 combines with J gene TRBJ2-7; possibly TRBD2 for D (6 bases). The CDR3 sequence is 15 residues long. V was clipped by 3 bases and J by 1 base, with 13 bases between them. Germline CDR1 is LNHDA and CDR2 is SQIVND (reference sequence).